The rows below give T cell receptor beta chains drawn from one sample of a study of molecular identifiers for immune sequencing clone quantification. TCRdb used MiXCR to reprocess the PCR reads, holding one entry per CDR3 protein. The table includes about 86,000 distinct CDR3 sequences, about 23% detected once. The sample was naive CD8+ T cells from blood, with Jurkat cell RNA spiked in. The receptors here all came from a human donor in good health. Some libraries in this study had Jurkat cell RNA spiked in. Each CDR3 is given with its conserved first and last residue. D genes are given only for firm matches. Some rows mark clone size as missing; the rest say once, few, many or name a class of expanded clone.

d_gene,v_gene,j_gene,abundance,CDR3nt,CDR3aa
-,TRBV24-1,TRBJ2-5,-,TGTGCCACCAGTGATTTTAGGTCGGGGGAAGAGACCCAGTACTTC,CATSDFRSGEETQYF
TRBD1,TRBV3-1,TRBJ1-1,-,TGTGCCAGCAGCCAACAGGGGGACACTGAAGCTTTCTTT,CASSQQGDTEAFF
TRBD2,TRBV5-8,TRBJ2-1,few,TGTGCCAGCAGCGGAGTCAGCGGGAGGGCCAATGAGCAGTTCTTC,CASSGVSGRANEQFF
-,TRBV15,TRBJ1-1,few,TGTGCCACCAGCAGAGTCGAGGGGGTCACTGAAGCTTTCTTT,CATSRVEGVTEAFF
-,TRBV7-9,TRBJ2-7,few,TGTGCCAGCAGGCGGGACTCCTACGAGCAGTACTTC,CASRRDSYEQYF
TRBD2,TRBV20-1,TRBJ2-3,few,TGCAGTGCTACCCCCGGGACTAGCGGAGACACTAGCACAGATACGCAGTATTTT,CSATPGTSGDTSTDTQYF
-,TRBV27,TRBJ2-7,few,TGTGCCAGCAGTTTATCTCCCCCCTACGAGCAGTACTTC,CASSLSPPYEQYF
TRBD2,TRBV4-3,TRBJ2-3,many,TGCGCCAGCAGCCAAGATAATCTCAGGGAGGGGTTGGCAGATACGCAGTATTTT,CASSQDNLREGLADTQYF
-,TRBV7-9,TRBJ2-2,few,TGTGCCAGCAGCCCCAGGGATGTCTTAACCGGGGAGCTGTTTTTT,CASSPRDVLTGELFF
-,TRBV28,TRBJ2-4,medium-sized,TGTGCCAGCAGTTCAATTCCGGGTAACATTCAGTACTTC,CASSSIPGNIQYF
TRBD2,TRBV4-2,TRBJ2-7,few,TGTGCCAGCAGCCAAGAATCGGGGGGAGCCTACGAGCAGTACTTC,CASSQESGGAYEQYF
-,TRBV27,TRBJ2-1,-,TGTGCCAGCAGTCCCGAGGGATCGTACTCCTACAATGAGCAGTTCTTC,CASSPEGSYSYNEQFF
-,TRBV4-1,TRBJ1-1,few,TGCGCCAGCAGCCAAATAGGGGGGCTAACGGACACTGAAGCTTTCTTT,CASSQIGGLTDTEAFF
-,TRBV28,TRBJ2-7,many,TGTGCCAGCAGTTTATCAGGGACCTACGAGCAGTACTTC,CASSLSGTYEQYF